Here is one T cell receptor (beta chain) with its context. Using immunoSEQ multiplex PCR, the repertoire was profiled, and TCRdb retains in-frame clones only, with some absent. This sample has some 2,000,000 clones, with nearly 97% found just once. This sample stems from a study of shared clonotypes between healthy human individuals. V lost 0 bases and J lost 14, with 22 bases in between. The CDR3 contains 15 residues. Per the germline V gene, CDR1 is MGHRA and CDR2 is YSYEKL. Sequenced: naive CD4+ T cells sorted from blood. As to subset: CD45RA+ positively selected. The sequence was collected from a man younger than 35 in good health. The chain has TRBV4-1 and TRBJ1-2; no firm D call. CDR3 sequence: CASSQEFPDDSIRTF. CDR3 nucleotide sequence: TGCGCCAGCAGCCAAGAGTTCCCGGACGATTCAATACGAACCTTC.